The 16 T cell receptor beta chains below all came from one sample that was sequenced in a study of radiotherapy plus CTLA-4 blockade in lung cancer. Method: immunoSEQ multiplex PCR; TCRdb's copy keeps in-frame clones and lacks some. The sample carries around 70,000 clones, around 76% recorded once. This sample comprised peripheral blood, obtained from a patient treated with radiotherapy plus ipilimumab. The receptors here all came from a human donor with non-small cell lung cancer whose response to radiotherapy plus ipilimumab could not be evaluated. Some clones in this sample may be carry-over from other donors' samples.

This chain uses TRBV5-6 with TRBJ2-1; 9 bases line up with TRBD2. The CDR3 loop spans 16 amino acids. The V and J ends lost 0 bases and 3 bases, in that order; junction bases with no gene match: 4. Germline values: CDR1 SGHDT, CDR2 YYEEEE. In nucleotides, the CDR3 is TGTGCCAGCAGCTTGGGGACGACTAGCGGCTACAATGAGCAGTTCTTC. As protein: CASSLGTTSGYNEQFF.

The CDR3 nucleotides are TGTGCCAGCAGACGGACAGGGGGCGATCAGCCCCAGCATTTT. Translated: CASRRTGGDQPQHF. The chain uses TRBV5-8 and TRBJ1-5, with 11 bases aligning to TRBD1. The CDR3 sequence is 14 residues long. V lost 5 bases to trimming and J lost 5 bases; unmatched junction nucleotides: 3. Per germline, CDR1 SGHTS and CDR2 YDEGEE.

This rearrangement joins TRBV27 to TRBJ2-1; perhaps TRBD2 as D (7 bases). V was trimmed by 5 bases and J by 8 bases, leaving 16 bases between them. The CDR3 has 14 residues. Germline V gene sequence: CDR1 MNHEY, CDR2 SMNVEV (reference sequence). In nucleotides, the CDR3 is TGTGCCAGCAGTCTCCGGGGGGCTGGACATGAGCAGTTCTTC. Its translation is CASSLRGAGHEQFF.

The chain employs TRBV5-6 and TRBJ2-7; 8 positions agree with TRBD2. Trimming at V came to 0 bases and at J to 3 bases, leaving 2 bases not matched to a gene. The CDR3 is made up of 14 amino acids. The V gene's germline CDR1 is SGHDT and CDR2 YYEEEE. CDR3 coding DNA: TGTGCCAGCAGCTTGGGGACTAGCTTCTACGAGCAGTACTTC. This translates into CASSLGTSFYEQYF.

The genes are TRBV2 and TRBJ1-4, with a weak D call TRBD1 (6 bases). In germline, CDR1 is SNHLY, CDR2 FYNNEI. CDR3 length equals 15 residues. The V and J ends lost 3 bases and 13 bases respectively, with 21 bases between them. The CDR3 nucleotides read TGTGCCAGCAGTGATGGGGGCGGGCTGGCCTTTGGACTGTTTTTT. This encodes CASSDGGGLAFGLFF.

The rearrangement uses TRBV7-2 and TRBJ2-5; 9 nucleotides agree with TRBD1. Germline CDR1 is SGHTA and CDR2 is FQGNSA. This CDR3 has 16 amino acids. V lost 5 bases, J lost 9 bases, and 16 bases stayed unmatched. The CDR3 nucleotides read TGTGCCAGCAGCCTGGCCGGGACAGGGACTTTCTTGGCCCAGTACTTC. It is translated as CASSLAGTGTFLAQYF.

V usage is TRBV6-5 and J usage is TRBJ2-7; 7 bases fit TRBD2. Germline V CDR1 and CDR2: MNHEY, SVGAGI. The CDR3 spans 15 residues. J was trimmed by 6 bases and V by 5 bases; bases with no gene match: 13. CDR3 region: CASSLEGGYTSEQYF. The CDR3 DNA reads TGTGCCAGCAGTCTGGAGGGAGGGTATACTTCCGAGCAGTACTTC.

The V gene is TRBV10-3, the J gene TRBJ2-5, with 14 bases matching TRBD2. Germline V gene data show CDR1 as ENHRY and CDR2 as SYGVKD. This CDR3 region has 17 residues. J lost 5 bases, V lost 3 bases, and 8 bases had no gene match. The DNA of the CDR3 is TGTGCCATCAGTGAAGGACTAGCGGGGGGCCCCATGGAGACCCAGTACTTC. Encoded protein: CAISEGLAGGPMETQYF.

V usage is TRBV27 and J usage is TRBJ2-1; 8 nucleotides agree with TRBD2. V shed 5 bases and J 8 bases; nucleotides not matched to a gene: 14. The CDR3 is made up of 16 amino acids. CDR1 and CDR2 (germline): MNHEY, SMNVEV (reference sequence). CDR3 DNA sequence: TGTGCCAGCAGTCCCCTATCGACCGGGACTAGGCATGAGCAGTTCTTC. Protein sequence: CASSPLSTGTRHEQFF.

The rearrangement joins TRBV6-1 to TRBJ2-7, with TRBD1 matching over 12 bases. This CDR3 is built from 14 residues. V shed 10 bases, J shed 6 bases, and the junction held 10 bases outside the gene matches. Germline values: CDR1 MNHNS, CDR2 SASEGT. For the CDR3, the DNA is TGTGCCACCGGGAGAGGGACAGGGGGCGGCGAGCAGTACTTC. As protein: CATGRGTGGGEQYF.

The V and J genes are TRBV7-9 and TRBJ1-1; 8 nucleotides agree with TRBD1. Germline CDR1 is SEHNR and CDR2 is FQNEAQ (reference sequence). After removal of 2 bases from V and 3 bases from J, the junction contained 5 bases not matched to a gene. This CDR3 comprises 15 residues. The CDR3 protein is CASSLSTGGDTEAFF. The CDR3 DNA follows: TGTGCCAGCAGCTTATCAACAGGGGGAGACACTGAAGCTTTCTTT. Complete variable domain (other parts from reference TRBV7-9 and TRBJ1-1): DTGVSQNPRHKITKRGQNVTFRCDPISEHNRLYWYRQTLGQGPEFLTYFQNEAQLEKSRLLSDRFSAERPKGSFSTLEIQRTEQGDSAMYLCASSLSTGGDTEAFFGQGTRLTVV.

The CDR3 sequence is CASSVTDSYEQYF. The CDR3 DNA is TGTGCCAGCAGCGTAACTGACAGCTACGAGCAGTACTTC. The chain combines TRBV9 with TRBJ2-7, with D tentatively TRBD1 (5 bases). Trimming shortened V by 1 base and J by 3 bases, and 8 bases separated the two germline ends. Germline V gene lookup returns CDR1 SGDLS and CDR2 YYNGEE. The CDR3 spans 13 residues.

The chain employs TRBV29-1 and TRBJ1-2; no clear D. The CDR3 totals 14 residues. Trimming removed 2 bases at V and 1 base at J, with 11 bases between. CDR1 is SQVTM and CDR2 is ANQGSEA in the germline V gene. The CDR3 reads CSVETVTFNYGYTF. The CDR3 DNA reads TGCAGCGTTGAAACAGTTACATTTAACTATGGCTACACCTTC.

This clone was seen only a few times. A far bigger clonotype differs at one base, so this is likely a read error. The genes are TRBV5-6 and TRBJ2-2, with a weak D call TRBD1 (5 bases). The V end was cut by 0 bases, the J end by 7 bases, with 10 bases between. Germline CDR1 SGHDT, CDR2 YYEEEE. The CDR3 totals 14 residues. CDR3 in DNA: TGTGCCAGCAGCTTGGAGGGGCGCGACGGGGAGCTGTTTTTT. Translation: CASSLEGRDGELFF.

This chain joins TRBV19 and TRBJ1-3; possible D gene TRBD1, 5 bases. This CDR3 comprises 17 residues. CDR1 is LNHDA, CDR2 SQIVND, per germline (reference sequence). Trimming removed 5 bases at V and 0 bases at J, with 17 bases between. The CDR3 is CASSLPGAVHSGNTIYF. In nucleotides, the CDR3 is TGTGCCAGTAGTCTACCTGGGGCAGTCCACTCTGGAAACACCATATATTTT.

The genes are TRBV28 and TRBJ2-5; tentative D call: TRBD1 (5 bases). This CDR3 contains 14 residues. V lost 6 bases and J lost 10, with 21 bases in between. Germline V gene sequence: CDR1 MDHEN, CDR2 SYDVKM. CDR3 in amino acids: CASRDDGPRGGQYF. CDR3 in DNA: TGTGCCAGCAGGGATGACGGCCCAAGGGGTGGCCAGTACTTC. The full variable domain, rest sourced from reference TRBV28 and TRBJ2-5, is DVKVTQSSRYLVKRTGEKVFLECVQDMDHENMFWYRQDPGLGLRLIYFSYDVKMKEKGDIPEGYSVSREKKERFSLILESASTNQTSMYLCASRDDGPRGGQYFGPGTRLLVL.